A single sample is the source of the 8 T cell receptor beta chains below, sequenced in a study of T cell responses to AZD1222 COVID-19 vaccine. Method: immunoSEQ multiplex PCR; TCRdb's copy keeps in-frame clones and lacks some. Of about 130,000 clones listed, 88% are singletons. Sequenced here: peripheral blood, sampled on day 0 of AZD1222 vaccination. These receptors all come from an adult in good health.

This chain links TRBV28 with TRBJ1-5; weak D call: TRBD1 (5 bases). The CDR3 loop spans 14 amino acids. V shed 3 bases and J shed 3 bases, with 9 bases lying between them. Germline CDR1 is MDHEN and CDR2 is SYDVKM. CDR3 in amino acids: CASSFGGANQPQHF. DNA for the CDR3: TGTGCCAGCAGTTTCGGTGGGGCCAATCAGCCCCAGCATTTT.

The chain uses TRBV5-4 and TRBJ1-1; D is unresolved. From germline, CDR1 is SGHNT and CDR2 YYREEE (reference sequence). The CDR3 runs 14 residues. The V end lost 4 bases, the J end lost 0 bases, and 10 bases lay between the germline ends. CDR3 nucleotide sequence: TGTGCCAGCAGCATCTCGACTGTGAACACTGAAGCTTTCTTT. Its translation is CASSISTVNTEAFF. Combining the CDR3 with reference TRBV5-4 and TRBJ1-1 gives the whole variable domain ETGVTQSPTHLIKTRGQQVTLRCSSQSGHNTVSWYQQALGQGPQFIFQYYREEENGRGNFPPRFSGLQFPNYSSELNVNALELDDSALYLCASSISTVNTEAFFGQGTRLTVV.

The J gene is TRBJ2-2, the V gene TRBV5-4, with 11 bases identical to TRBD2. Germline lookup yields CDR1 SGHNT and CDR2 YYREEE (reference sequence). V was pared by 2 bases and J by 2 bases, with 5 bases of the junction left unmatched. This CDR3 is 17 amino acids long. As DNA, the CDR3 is TGTGCCAGCAGCTTCGGTAGCGGGAGGGCTAACACCGGGGAGCTGTTTTTT. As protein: CASSFGSGRANTGELFF.

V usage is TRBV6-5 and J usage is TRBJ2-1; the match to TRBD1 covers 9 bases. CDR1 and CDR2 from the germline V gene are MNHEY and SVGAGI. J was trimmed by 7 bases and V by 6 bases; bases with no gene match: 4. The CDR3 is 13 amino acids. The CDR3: CASRQTGGNEQFF. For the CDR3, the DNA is TGTGCCAGCAGACAGACAGGGGGGAATGAGCAGTTCTTC.

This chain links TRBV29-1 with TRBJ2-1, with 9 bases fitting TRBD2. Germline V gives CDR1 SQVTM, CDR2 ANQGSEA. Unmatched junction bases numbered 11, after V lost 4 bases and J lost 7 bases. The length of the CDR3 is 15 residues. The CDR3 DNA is TGCAGCGTTGCGACTGGCGGGGGGGCGGATAATGAGCAGTTCTTC. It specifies CSVATGGGADNEQFF.

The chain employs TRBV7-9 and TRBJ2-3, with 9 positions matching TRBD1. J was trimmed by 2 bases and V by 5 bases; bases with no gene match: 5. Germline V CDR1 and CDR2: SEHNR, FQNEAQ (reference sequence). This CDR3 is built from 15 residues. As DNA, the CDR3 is TGTGCCAGCAGCCCGGGACAGGGCTTCACAGATACGCAGTATTTT. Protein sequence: CASSPGQGFTDTQYF.

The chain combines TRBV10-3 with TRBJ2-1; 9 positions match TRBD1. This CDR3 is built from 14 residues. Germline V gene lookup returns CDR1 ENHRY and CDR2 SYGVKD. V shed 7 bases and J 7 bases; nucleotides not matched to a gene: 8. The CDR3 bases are TGTGCCATCAATGCCGGGACAGGGTTAAATGAGCAGTTCTTC. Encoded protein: CAINAGTGLNEQFF.

The CDR3 loop is CALARGRYEQYF. CDR3 in DNA: TGTGCCCTAGCACGGGGGCGTTACGAGCAGTACTTC. The V and J genes are TRBV6-5 and TRBJ2-7; D might be TRBD1 or TRBD2, each matching 6 bases. Looked up from germline, CDR1 is MNHEY and CDR2 is SVGAGI. This CDR3 is 12 amino acids long. V was cut by 11 bases and J by 4 bases, with 15 bases left in between.